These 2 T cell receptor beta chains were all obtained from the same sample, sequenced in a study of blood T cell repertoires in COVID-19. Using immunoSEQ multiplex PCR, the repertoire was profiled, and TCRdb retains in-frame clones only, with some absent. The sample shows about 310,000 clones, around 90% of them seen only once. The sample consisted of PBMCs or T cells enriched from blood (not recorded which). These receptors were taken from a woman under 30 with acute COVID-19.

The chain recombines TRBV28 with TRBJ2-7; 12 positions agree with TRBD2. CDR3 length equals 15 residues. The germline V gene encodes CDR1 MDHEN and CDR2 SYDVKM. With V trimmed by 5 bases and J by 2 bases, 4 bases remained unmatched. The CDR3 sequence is CASSVTSGRPYEQYF. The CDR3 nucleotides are TGTGCCAGCAGTGTGACTAGCGGGAGACCCTACGAGCAGTACTTC. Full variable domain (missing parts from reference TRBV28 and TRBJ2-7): DVKVTQSSRYLVKRTGEKVFLECVQDMDHENMFWYRQDPGLGLRLIYFSYDVKMKEKGDIPEGYSVSREKKERFSLILESASTNQTSMYLCASSVTSGRPYEQYFGPGTRLTVT.

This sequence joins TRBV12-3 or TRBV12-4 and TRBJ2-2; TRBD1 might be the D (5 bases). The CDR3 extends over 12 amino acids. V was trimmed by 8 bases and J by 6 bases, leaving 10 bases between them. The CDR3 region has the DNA TGTGCCAGCGTCAGGGTTCCCGGGGAGCTGTTTTTT. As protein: CASVRVPGELFF.